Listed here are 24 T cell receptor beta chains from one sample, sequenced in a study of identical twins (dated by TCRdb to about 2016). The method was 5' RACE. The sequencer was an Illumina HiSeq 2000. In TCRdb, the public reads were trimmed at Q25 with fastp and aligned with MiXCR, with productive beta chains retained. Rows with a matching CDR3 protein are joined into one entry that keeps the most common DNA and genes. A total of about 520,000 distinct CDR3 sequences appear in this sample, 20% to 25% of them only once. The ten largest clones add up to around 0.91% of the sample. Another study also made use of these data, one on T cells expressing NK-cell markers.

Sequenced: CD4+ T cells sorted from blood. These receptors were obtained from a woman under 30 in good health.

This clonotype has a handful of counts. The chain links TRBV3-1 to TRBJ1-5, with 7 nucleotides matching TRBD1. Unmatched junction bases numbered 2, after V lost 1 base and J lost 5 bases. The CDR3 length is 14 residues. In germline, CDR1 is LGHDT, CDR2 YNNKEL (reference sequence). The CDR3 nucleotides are TGTGCCAGCAGCCAAGGAACAGGGGATCAGCCCCAGCATTTT. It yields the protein CASSQGTGDQPQHF.

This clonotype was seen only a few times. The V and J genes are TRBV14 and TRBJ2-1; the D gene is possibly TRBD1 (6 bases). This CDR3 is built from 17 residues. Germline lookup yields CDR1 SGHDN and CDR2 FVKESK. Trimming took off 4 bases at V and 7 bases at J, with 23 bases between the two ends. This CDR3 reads CASSPLSWDKNLNEQFF. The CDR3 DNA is TGTGCCAGCAGCCCTCTTAGTTGGGACAAAAATTTAAATGAGCAGTTCTTC.

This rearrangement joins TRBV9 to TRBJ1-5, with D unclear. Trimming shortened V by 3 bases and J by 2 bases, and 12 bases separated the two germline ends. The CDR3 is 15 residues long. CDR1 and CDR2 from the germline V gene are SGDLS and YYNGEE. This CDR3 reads CASSAGSGGNQPQHF. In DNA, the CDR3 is TGTGCCAGCAGCGCGGGATCTGGGGGCAATCAGCCCCAGCATTTT.

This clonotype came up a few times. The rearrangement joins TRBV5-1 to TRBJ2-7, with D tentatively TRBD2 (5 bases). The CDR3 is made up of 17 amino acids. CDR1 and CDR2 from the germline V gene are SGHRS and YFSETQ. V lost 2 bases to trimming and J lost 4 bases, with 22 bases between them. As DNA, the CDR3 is TGCGCCAGCAGCTTCCCGAGGGAGATAAGGTTTACATACGAGCAGTACTTC. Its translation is CASSFPREIRFTYEQYF. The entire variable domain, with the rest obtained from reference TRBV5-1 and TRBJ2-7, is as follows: KAGVTQTPRYLIKTRGQQVTLSCSPISGHRSVSWYQQTPGQGLQFLFEYFSETQRNKGNFPGRFSGRQFSNSRSEMNVSTLELGDSALYLCASSFPREIRFTYEQYFGPGTRLTVT.

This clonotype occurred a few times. Written as DNA, the CDR3 is TGTGCCAGCAACCTCCCTGGGAGCACAGATACGCAGTATTTT. Its translation is CASNLPGSTDTQYF. The chain recombines TRBV12-3 or TRBV12-4 with TRBJ2-3, with D hard to call. V lost 7 bases and J lost 0, with 11 bases in between. The CDR3 extends over 14 amino acids.

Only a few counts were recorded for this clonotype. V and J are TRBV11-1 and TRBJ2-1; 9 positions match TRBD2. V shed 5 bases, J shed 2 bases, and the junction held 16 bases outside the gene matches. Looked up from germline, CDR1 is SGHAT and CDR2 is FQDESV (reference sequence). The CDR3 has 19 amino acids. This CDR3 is CASSRGSWGREGPYNEQFF. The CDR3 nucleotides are TGTGCCAGCAGCCGTGGTAGCTGGGGGCGGGAGGGCCCCTACAATGAGCAGTTCTTC. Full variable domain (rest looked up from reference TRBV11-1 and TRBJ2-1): EAEVAQSPRYKITEKSQAVAFWCDPISGHATLYWYRQILGQGPELLVQFQDESVVDDSQLPKDRFSAERLKGVDSTLKIQPAELGDSAMYLCASSRGSWGREGPYNEQFFGPGTRLTVL.

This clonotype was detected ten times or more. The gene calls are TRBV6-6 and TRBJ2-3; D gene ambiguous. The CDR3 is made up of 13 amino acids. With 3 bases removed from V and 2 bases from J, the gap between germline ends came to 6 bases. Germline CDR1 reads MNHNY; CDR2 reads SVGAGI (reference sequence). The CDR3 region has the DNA TGTGCCAGCAGTTATGGCAACACAGATACGCAGTATTTT. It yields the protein CASSYGNTDTQYF.

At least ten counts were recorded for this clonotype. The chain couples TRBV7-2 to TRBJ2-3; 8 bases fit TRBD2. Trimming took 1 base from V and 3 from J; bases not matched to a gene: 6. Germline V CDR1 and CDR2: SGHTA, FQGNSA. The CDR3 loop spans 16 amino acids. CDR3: CASSLGGLGGTDTQYF. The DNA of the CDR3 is TGTGCCAGCAGCTTAGGGGGACTAGGTGGTACAGATACGCAGTATTTT.

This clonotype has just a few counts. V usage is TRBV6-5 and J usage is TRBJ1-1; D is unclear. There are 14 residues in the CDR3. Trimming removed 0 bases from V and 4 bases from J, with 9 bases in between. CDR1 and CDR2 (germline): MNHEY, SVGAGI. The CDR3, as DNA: TGTGCCAGCAGTTACTCGAGTTACGGCACTGAAGCTTTCTTT. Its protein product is CASSYSSYGTEAFF.

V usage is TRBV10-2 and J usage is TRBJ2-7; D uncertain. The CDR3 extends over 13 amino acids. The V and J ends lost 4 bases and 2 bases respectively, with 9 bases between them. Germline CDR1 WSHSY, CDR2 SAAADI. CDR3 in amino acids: CASSAERTYEQYF. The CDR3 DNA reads TGCGCCAGCAGTGCTGAGAGAACCTACGAGCAGTACTTC.

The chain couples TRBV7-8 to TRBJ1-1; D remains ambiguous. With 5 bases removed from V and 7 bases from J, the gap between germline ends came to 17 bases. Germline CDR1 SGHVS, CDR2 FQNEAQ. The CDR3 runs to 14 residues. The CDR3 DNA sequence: TGTGCCAGCAGCCCCCCCTCACCGAACGGTGAAGCTTTCTTT. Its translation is CASSPPSPNGEAFF. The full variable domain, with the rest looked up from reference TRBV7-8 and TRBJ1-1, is GAGVSQSPRYKVAKRGQDVALRCDPISGHVSLFWYQQALGQGPEFLTYFQNEAQLDKSGLPSDRFFAERPEGSVSTLKIQRTQQEDSAVYLCASSPPSPNGEAFFGQGTRLTVV.

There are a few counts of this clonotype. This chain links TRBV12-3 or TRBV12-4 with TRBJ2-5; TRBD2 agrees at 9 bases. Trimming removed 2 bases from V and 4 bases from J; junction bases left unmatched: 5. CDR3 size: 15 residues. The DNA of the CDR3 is TGTGCCAGCAGTTTACAACTAGCGGGCTTAGAGACCCAGTACTTC. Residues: CASSLQLAGLETQYF.

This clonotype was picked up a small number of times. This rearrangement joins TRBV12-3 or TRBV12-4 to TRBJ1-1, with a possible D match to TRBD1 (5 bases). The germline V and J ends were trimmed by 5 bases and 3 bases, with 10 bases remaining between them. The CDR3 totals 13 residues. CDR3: CASSLTDYTEAFF. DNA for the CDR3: TGTGCCAGCAGTCTGACAGACTACACTGAAGCTTTCTTT.

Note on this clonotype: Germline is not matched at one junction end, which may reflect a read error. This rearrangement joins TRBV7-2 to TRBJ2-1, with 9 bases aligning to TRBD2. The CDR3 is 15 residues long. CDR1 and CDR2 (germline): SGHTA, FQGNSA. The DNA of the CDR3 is TGTTCCAGCAGCTTTAGCGGGAGTGTGAACAATGAGCAGTTCTTC. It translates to CSSSFSGSVNNEQFF. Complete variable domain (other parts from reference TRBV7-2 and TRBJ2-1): GAGVSQSPSNKVTEKGKDVELRCDPISGHTALYWYRQSLGQGLEFLIYFQGNSAPDKSGLPSDRFSAERTGGSVSTLTIQRTQQEDSAVYLCSSSFSGSVNNEQFFGPGTRLTVL.

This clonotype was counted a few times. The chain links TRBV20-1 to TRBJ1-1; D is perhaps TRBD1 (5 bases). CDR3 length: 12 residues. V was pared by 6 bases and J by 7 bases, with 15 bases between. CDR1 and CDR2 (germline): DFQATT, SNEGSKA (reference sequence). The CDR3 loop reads CSAPTDGGEAFF. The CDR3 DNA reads TGCAGTGCGCCGACTGACGGGGGTGAAGCTTTCTTT.

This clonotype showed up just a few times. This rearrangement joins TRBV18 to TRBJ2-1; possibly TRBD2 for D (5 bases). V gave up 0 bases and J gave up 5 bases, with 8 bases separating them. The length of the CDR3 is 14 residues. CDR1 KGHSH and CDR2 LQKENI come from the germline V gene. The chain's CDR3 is CASSPPSGDNEQFF. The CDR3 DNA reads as TGTGCCAGCTCACCACCGAGCGGTGACAATGAGCAGTTCTTC.

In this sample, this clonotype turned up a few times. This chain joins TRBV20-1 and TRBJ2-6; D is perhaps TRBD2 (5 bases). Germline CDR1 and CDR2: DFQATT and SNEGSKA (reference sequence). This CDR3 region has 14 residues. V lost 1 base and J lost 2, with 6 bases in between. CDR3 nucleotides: TGCAGTGCTAGAGGGGAGACTGGGGCCAACGTCCTGACTTTC. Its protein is CSARGETGANVLTF.

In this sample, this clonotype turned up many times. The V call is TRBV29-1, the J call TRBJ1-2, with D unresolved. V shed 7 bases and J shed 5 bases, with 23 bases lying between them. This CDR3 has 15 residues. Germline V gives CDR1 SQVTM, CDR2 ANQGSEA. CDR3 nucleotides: TGCAGCGGATCCAGAGGTCCCTGGGATTCTTATGGCTACACCTTC. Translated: CSGSRGPWDSYGYTF.

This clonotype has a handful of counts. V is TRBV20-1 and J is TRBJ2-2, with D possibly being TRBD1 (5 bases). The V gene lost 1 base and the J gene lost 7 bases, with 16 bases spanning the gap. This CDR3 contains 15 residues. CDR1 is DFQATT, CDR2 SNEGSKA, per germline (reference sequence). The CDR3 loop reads CSARAVQGLIGELFF. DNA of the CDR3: TGCAGTGCTAGAGCCGTGCAGGGTTTGATCGGGGAGCTGTTTTTT.

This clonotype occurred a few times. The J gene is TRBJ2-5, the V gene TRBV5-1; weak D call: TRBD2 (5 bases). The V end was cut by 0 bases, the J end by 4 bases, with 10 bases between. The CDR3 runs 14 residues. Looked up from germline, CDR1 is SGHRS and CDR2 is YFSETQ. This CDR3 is CASSLDRAGETQYF. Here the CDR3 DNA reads TGCGCCAGCAGCTTGGATCGGGCGGGAGAGACCCAGTACTTC.

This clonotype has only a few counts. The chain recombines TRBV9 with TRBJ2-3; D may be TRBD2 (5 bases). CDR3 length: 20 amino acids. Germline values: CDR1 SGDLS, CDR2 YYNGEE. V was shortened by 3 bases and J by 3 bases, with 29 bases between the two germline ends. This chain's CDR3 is CASSAPLRGRGSIITDTQYF. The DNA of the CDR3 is TGTGCCAGCAGCGCTCCCCTCCGGGGTCGGGGATCGATTATTACAGATACGCAGTATTTT.

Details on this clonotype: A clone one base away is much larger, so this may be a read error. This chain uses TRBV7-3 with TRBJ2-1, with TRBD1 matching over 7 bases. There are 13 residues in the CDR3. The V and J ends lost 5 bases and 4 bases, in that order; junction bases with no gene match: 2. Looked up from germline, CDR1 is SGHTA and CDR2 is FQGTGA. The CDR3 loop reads CASSQGQYNEQFF. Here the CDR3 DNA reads TGTGCCAGCAGCCAGGGACAGTACAATGAGCAGTTCTTC.

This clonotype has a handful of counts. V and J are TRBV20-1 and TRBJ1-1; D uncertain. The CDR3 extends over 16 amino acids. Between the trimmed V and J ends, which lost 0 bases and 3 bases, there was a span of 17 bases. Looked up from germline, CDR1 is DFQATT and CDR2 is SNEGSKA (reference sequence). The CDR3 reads CSARDPLYVTDTEAFF. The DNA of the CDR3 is TGCAGTGCTAGAGATCCCCTCTATGTGACGGACACTGAAGCTTTCTTT.

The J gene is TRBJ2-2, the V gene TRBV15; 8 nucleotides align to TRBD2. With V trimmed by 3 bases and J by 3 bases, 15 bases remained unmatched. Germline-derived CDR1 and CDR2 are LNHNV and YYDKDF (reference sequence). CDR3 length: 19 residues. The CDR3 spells CATSSLGRGAGVDTGELFF. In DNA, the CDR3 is TGTGCCACCAGCAGCCTGGGTCGGGGAGCGGGGGTTGACACCGGGGAGCTGTTTTTT. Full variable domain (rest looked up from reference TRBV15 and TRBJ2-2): DAMVIQNPRYQVTQFGKPVTLSCSQTLNHNVMYWYQQKSSQAPKLLFHYYDKDFNNEADTPDNFQSRRPNTSFCFLDIRSPGLGDTAMYLCATSSLGRGAGVDTGELFFGEGSRLTVL.